Each of the 28 T cell receptor beta chains below was sequenced from the same sample in a study of prognosis after radiotherapy for stage I lung cancer. The genomic DNA TCR beta CDR3 region underwent two rounds of multiplex PCR. Primers specific to each TRBV and TRBJ gene were used in first-round PCR. TCRdb used MiXCR to reprocess the multiplex PCR reads, holding one entry per CDR3 protein. The sample has more than 12,000 distinct CDR3 sequences, roughly 31% seen once. The source material was PBMCs, sampled before or after stereotactic body radiation therapy (not recorded which). These TCRs come from a donor over 45 with non-small cell lung cancer.

This clonotype was picked up many times. This chain uses TRBV25-1 with TRBJ2-5, with 8 bases aligning to TRBD1. Judging by the DNA end, TRBJ2-1 fits better; the J call may be wrong. The CDR3 has 12 amino acids. Germline V gene data show CDR1 as MGHDK and CDR2 as SYGVNS. The CDR3 region is CASSHRGDEQFF. CDR3 bases: TGTGCCAGCAGCCACAGGGGGGATGAGCAGTTCTTC.

Turning to this clonotype: A far larger clone is a single base away, which makes a read error likely. As DNA, the CDR3 is TGTGCCAGCAGCCATGAACAGATAGGTGATGAAGCTCTCTTT. This translates into CASSHEQIGDEALF. This chain joins TRBV7-3 and TRBJ1-1, with no clear D. CDR3 length: 14 residues. Germline loops: CDR1 SGHTA, CDR2 FQGTGA.

This clonotype showed up many times. An end of the junction does not agree with germline; a read error may underlie this. The chain recombines TRBV6-1 with TRBJ2-5; D remains unclear. CDR3 size: 14 residues. The germline V gene has CDR1 MNHNS and CDR2 SASEGT. The CDR3 sequence: CASRALGPQGTQYF. The CDR3, as DNA: TGTGCCAGCAGAGCCCTAGGGCCCCAAGGGACCCAGTACTTC.

At least ten counts were recorded for this clonotype. V and J are TRBV10-3 and TRBJ1-2, with D tentatively TRBD1 (6 bases). V gave up 6 bases and J gave up 4 bases, with 12 bases separating them. The CDR3 consists of 13 residues. Per germline, CDR1 ENHRY and CDR2 SYGVKD. The chain's CDR3 is CAISQTGTYGYTF. Here the CDR3 DNA reads TGTGCCATCAGCCAGACAGGAACCTATGGCTACACCTTC.

This clonotype was detected many times. The chain combines TRBV2 with TRBJ2-3; 9 bases are shared with TRBD1. CDR1 and CDR2 from the germline V gene are SNHLY and FYNNEI. With 6 bases clipped from V and 1 base from J, the junction kept 5 bases outside the gene matches. This CDR3 comprises 15 residues. In DNA, the CDR3 is TGTGCCAGCAGAGCACAGGGGGCGCGCACAGATACGCAGTATTTT. Translation gives CASRAQGARTDTQYF.

In its sample, this clonotype is medium-sized (0.01 to 0.1%). The rearrangement uses TRBV5-5 and TRBJ1-5; 7 bases are shared with TRBD1. The CDR3 totals 14 residues. In germline, CDR1 is SGHKS, CDR2 YYEKEE (reference sequence). J was trimmed by 6 bases and V by 4 bases; bases with no gene match: 7. The DNA for the CDR3 is TGTGCCAGCAGCCCCAGGGGGGGGGTTCAGCCCCAGCATTTT. Amino acids: CASSPRGGVQPQHF.

The chain recombines TRBV5-1 with TRBJ2-1; 8 bases are a match to TRBD2. V was pared by 5 bases and J by 9 bases, with 13 bases of the junction left unmatched. CDR1 is SGHRS and CDR2 is YFSETQ in the germline V gene. The CDR3 is 15 residues long. This CDR3 is CASSRREGLAVEQFF. The CDR3 DNA is TGCGCCAGCAGTCGTCGGGAGGGCCTCGCGGTTGAGCAGTTCTTC.

Ten or more counts support this clonotype. The J gene is TRBJ2-7, the V gene TRBV7-6; no clear D. Germline loops: CDR1 SGHVS, CDR2 FNYEAQ. The length of the CDR3 is 13 residues. Trimming left V 2 bases short and J 6 bases short, with 11 bases between. The CDR3 region has the DNA TGTGCCAGCAGCTTAAGGGAACCAGGCGAGCAGTACTTC. It translates to CASSLREPGEQYF.

The V call is TRBV6-2 or TRBV6-3, the J call TRBJ2-1; D might be TRBD1 or TRBD2, each matching 5 bases. CDR1 and CDR2 from the germline V gene are MNHEY and SVGEGT. The CDR3 spans 16 residues. Trimming cost V 6 bases and J 0 bases, with 15 bases left between them. CDR3 coding DNA: TGTGCCAGCAGACGGGACCGGCCCAGCTCCTACAATGAGCAGTTCTTC. Amino acids: CASRRDRPSSYNEQFF.

This clonotype was picked up many times. An end of the junction does not agree with germline; a read error may underlie this. The V call is TRBV28, the J call TRBJ2-7, with a weak D call TRBD1 (5 bases). Germline V CDR1 and CDR2: MDHEN, SYDVKM. The CDR3 extends over 13 amino acids. DNA for the CDR3: TGTGCCACTAGGGGATCCAGAATCTACGAGCAGTGCTTC. It specifies CATRGSRIYEQCF.

The J gene is TRBJ1-6, the V gene TRBV9; 7 bases are a match to TRBD1. Germline trimming cut 4 bases from V and 13 bases from J; bases unmatched to any gene: 14. Germline CDR1 is SGDLS and CDR2 is YYNGEE. This CDR3 spans 15 amino acids. The CDR3, as DNA: TGTGCCAGCAGCACCAGCGGGACAGTCAAGTCCCCCCTCCACTTT. Amino acids: CASSTSGTVKSPLHF.

This clonotype was counted ten times or more. This sequence joins TRBV7-6 and TRBJ2-2; D is possibly TRBD1 (6 bases). Germline V gene data show CDR1 as SGHVS and CDR2 as FNYEAQ. This CDR3 has 14 residues. The V end lost 3 bases, the J end lost 5 bases, and 10 bases lay between the germline ends. As DNA, the CDR3 is TGTGCCAGCAGCTTTGCACAGGGAACCGGGGAGCTGTTTTTT. Its translation: CASSFAQGTGELFF.

At least ten counts were recorded for this clonotype. The V call is TRBV27, the J call TRBJ1-4; TRBD1 might be the D (6 bases). CDR1 is MNHEY, CDR2 SMNVEV, per germline (reference sequence). V dropped 5 bases and J dropped 8 bases, with 24 bases sitting between them. The length of the CDR3 is 17 residues. In DNA form, the CDR3 reads TGTGCCAGCAGTCCCGGGGGGGGGCGGGGAGGGTCCGAAAAACTGTTTTTT. Translated: CASSPGGGRGGSEKLFF.

In its sample, this clonotype was seen many times. The chain employs TRBV7-9 and TRBJ2-3; maybe TRBD2 (8 bases). This CDR3 is built from 18 residues. Germline V gene lookup returns CDR1 SEHNR and CDR2 FQNEAQ (reference sequence). V lost 3 bases and J lost 4, with 23 bases in between. The CDR3 spells CASSFKGGYRGRPDTQYF. CDR3 coding DNA: TGTGCCAGCAGCTTTAAAGGGGGCTATCGCGGGAGGCCAGATACGCAGTATTTT.

In its sample, this clonotype is medium-sized. The chain has TRBV28 and TRBJ1-6; 9 bases map to TRBD1. Germline-derived CDR1 and CDR2 are MDHEN and SYDVKM. Trimming cost V 6 bases and J 9 bases; bases outside gene matches: 6. This CDR3 has 14 residues. The CDR3 region is CASRGGQGGSPLHF. CDR3 nucleotides: TGTGCCAGCAGGGGGGGACAGGGAGGTTCACCCCTCCACTTT.

Of note for this clonotype: A read error likely explains this, since a far larger clone differs by one base. This chain links TRBV2 with TRBJ2-3; TRBD2 matches 7 bases. Looked up from germline, CDR1 is SNHLY and CDR2 is FYNNEI. The CDR3 is 13 residues long. The CDR3 DNA follows: TGTGCCAGTGCGGGGGTGGACACAGATGCGCAGTATTTT. Translation: CASAGVDTDAQYF.

In its sample, this clonotype ranks as medium-sized. The chain recombines TRBV5-1 with TRBJ2-7, with D possibly matching TRBD2 (6 bases). V was shortened by 4 bases and J by 6 bases, with 14 bases between the two germline ends. The CDR3 has 13 residues. Looked up from germline, CDR1 is SGHRS and CDR2 is YFSETQ. CDR3 in amino acids: CASSPGTLTEQYF. The CDR3 nucleotides are TGCGCCAGCAGCCCTGGGACTCTTACCGAGCAGTACTTC.

Comments on this clonotype: The likely explanation is a read error, given a far larger clone one base away. This chain's CDR3 is CASSSPQSAIYNEQFF. DNA for the CDR3: TGTGCCAGCAGTTCCCCCCAGTCTGCAATTTACAATGAGCAGTTCTTC. This chain links TRBV12-3 or TRBV12-4 with TRBJ2-7; D is uncertain. The end of the DNA aligns better with TRBJ2-1, so the J call may be wrong. The CDR3 is 16 amino acids.

A note on this clonotype: At one end, the junction sequence differs from germline, possibly due to a read error. The CDR3 nucleotides read TGTGACAGTAATCACCGGGACAGCTACGAGCAGTACTTC. Translation: CDSNHRDSYEQYF. The chain is built from TRBV19 and TRBJ2-7, with TRBD1 identical over 7 bases. Germline lookup yields CDR1 LNHDA and CDR2 SQIVND (reference sequence). This CDR3 region has 13 residues. Looking up the rest from reference TRBV19 and TRBJ2-7 gives the full variable domain: DGGITQSPKYLFRKEGQNVTLSCEQNLNHDAMYWYRQDPGQGLRLIYYSQIVNDFQKGDIAEGYSVSREKKESFPLTVTSAQKNPTAFYLCDSNHRDSYEQYFGPGTRLTVT.

Ten or more counts support this clonotype. This rearrangement joins TRBV6-1 to TRBJ2-3; no reliable D call. CDR3 length equals 13 residues. Trimming removed 7 bases at V and 5 bases at J, with 13 bases between. Germline V gives CDR1 MNHNS, CDR2 SASEGT. CDR3 sequence (DNA): TGTGCCAGCAAAGGAGATTTGGGAGATACGCAGTATTTT. Residues: CASKGDLGDTQYF.

The CDR3 DNA reads as TGCGCCAGCAGCACCGGGACTAGCGGCACCGGGGAGCTGTTTTTT. The encoded protein is CASSTGTSGTGELFF. The chain uses TRBV5-1 and TRBJ2-2; TRBD2 aligns across 11 bases. V lost 4 bases, J lost 4 bases, and 3 bases stayed unmatched. Germline assignment: CDR1 SGHRS and CDR2 YFSETQ. The CDR3 has 15 amino acids.

Points on this clonotype: Given a far larger clone just one base away, this is likely a sequencing read error. The chain combines TRBV7-3 with TRBJ2-5; perhaps D is TRBD1 or TRBD2 (6 bases each). The J call may be mistaken, given a closer DNA end match to TRBJ2-1. From germline, CDR1 is SGHTA and CDR2 FQGTGA. The CDR3 is 15 amino acids. This chain's CDR3 is CASSPLGGPIVEQFF. CDR3 bases: TGTGCCAGCAGCCCCCTTGGGGGGCCTATTGTTGAGCAGTTCTTC.

This chain connects TRBV12-5 to TRBJ2-1; no clear D gene. V was pared by 8 bases and J by 0 bases, with 23 bases between. Germline CDR1 and CDR2: LGHNT and FRNRAP. The CDR3 has 18 amino acids. The CDR3 sequence: CASTRMAFACSSYNEQFF. CDR3 sequence (DNA): TGTGCTAGTACCCGGATGGCTTTTGCGTGCAGCTCCTACAATGAGCAGTTCTTC.

By share of the sample, this clonotype is medium-sized. The gene calls are TRBV6-1 and TRBJ2-3, with D unclear. The CDR3 runs to 14 residues. V shed 7 bases and J shed 11 bases, with 22 bases lying between them. Per the germline V gene, CDR1 is MNHNS and CDR2 is SASEGT. In DNA form, the CDR3 reads TGTGCCAGCATTAATCCGGGCATAACAATTGGGCAGTATTTT. Amino acids: CASINPGITIGQYF.

Note on this clonotype: With a far larger clone one base away, a read error is the likely cause. The J gene is TRBJ2-3, the V gene TRBV7-9; TRBD2 is a possible D gene (5 bases). The germline gives CDR1 SEHNR, CDR2 FQNEAQ (reference sequence). The CDR3 sequence is 14 residues long. CDR3 in amino acids: CASGLGLATDTQYF. Written as DNA, the CDR3 is TGTGCCAGCGGCTTAGGTCTAGCAACAGATACGCAGTATTTT.

By frequency in the sample, this clonotype is medium-sized. The CDR3 here is CASSLGLVLHYTTDTQYF. The CDR3 nucleotides are TGTGCCAGCAGCTTAGGACTAGTCCTCCATTATACGACAGATACGCAGTATTTT. The gene calls are TRBV11-2 and TRBJ2-3; TRBD2 might be the D (6 bases). Germline CDR1 SGHAT, CDR2 FQNNGV. V was pared by 1 base and J by 3 bases, with 20 bases between. The CDR3 spans 18 residues.

This clonotype was recorded many times. The J gene is TRBJ2-1, the V gene TRBV6-1; possibly TRBD2 for D (6 bases). V gave up 6 bases and J gave up 6 bases, with 18 bases separating them. The germline CDR1 and CDR2 sequences are MNHNS and SASEGT. The CDR3 length is 15 residues. The CDR3 loop reads CASSVLSGVRNEQFF. CDR3 sequence (DNA): TGTGCCAGCAGCGTCTTGTCGGGAGTGCGCAATGAGCAGTTCTTC.

This clonotype counts as medium-sized (0.01 to 0.1%). The V call is TRBV6-1, the J call TRBJ1-3, with 8 nucleotides matching TRBD1. The CDR3 length is 16 residues. Germline CDR1 reads MNHNS; CDR2 reads SASEGT. The junction had 9 bases not matched to a gene; V was cut back by 6 bases and J by 2 bases. The CDR3 sequence is CASSQTLTGAGNTIYF. The DNA for the CDR3 is TGTGCCAGCAGCCAAACCTTGACAGGGGCTGGAAACACCATATATTTT.